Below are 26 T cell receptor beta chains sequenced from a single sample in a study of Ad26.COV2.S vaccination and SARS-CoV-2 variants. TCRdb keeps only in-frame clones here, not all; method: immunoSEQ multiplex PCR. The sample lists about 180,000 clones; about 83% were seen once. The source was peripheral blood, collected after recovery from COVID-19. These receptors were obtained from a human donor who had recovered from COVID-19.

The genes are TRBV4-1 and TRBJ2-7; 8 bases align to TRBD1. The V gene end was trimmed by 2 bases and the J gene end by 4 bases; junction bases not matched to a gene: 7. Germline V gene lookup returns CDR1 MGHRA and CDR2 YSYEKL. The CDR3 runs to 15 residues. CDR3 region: CASSQRQGAGYEQYF. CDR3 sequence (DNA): TGCGCCAGCAGCCAACGGCAGGGGGCCGGGTACGAGCAGTACTTC.

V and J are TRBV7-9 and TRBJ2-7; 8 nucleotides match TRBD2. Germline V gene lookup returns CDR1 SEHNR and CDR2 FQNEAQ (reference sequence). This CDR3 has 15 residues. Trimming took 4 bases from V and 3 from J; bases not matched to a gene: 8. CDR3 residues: CASSSPSGFLYEQYF. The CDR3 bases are TGTGCCAGCAGCTCCCCTAGCGGGTTCCTCTACGAGCAGTACTTC.

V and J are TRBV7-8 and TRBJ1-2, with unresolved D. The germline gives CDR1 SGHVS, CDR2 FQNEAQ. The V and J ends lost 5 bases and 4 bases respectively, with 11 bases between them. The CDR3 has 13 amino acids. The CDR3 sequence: CASSPTVLYGYTF. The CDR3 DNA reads TGTGCCAGCAGCCCAACAGTTCTCTATGGCTACACCTTC.

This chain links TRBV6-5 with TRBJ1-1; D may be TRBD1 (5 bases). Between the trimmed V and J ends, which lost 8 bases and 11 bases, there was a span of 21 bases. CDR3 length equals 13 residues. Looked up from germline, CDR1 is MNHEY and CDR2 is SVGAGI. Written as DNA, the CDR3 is TGTGCCAGCGGAGGGGAAGGGCTAAACGGGGCTTTCTTT. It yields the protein CASGGEGLNGAFF.

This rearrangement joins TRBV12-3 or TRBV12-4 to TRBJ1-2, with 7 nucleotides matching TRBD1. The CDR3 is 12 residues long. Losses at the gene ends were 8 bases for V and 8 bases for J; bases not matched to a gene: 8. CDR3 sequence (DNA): TGTGCCAGCCTCGGGACAGCGGGGGGCTACACCTTC. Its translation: CASLGTAGGYTF.

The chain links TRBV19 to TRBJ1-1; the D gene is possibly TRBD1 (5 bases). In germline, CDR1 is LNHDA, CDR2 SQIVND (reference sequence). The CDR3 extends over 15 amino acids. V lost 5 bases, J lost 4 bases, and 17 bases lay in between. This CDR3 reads CASSSTRASGTEAFF. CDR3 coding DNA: TGTGCCAGTAGTTCCACCAGGGCCTCAGGCACTGAAGCTTTCTTT.

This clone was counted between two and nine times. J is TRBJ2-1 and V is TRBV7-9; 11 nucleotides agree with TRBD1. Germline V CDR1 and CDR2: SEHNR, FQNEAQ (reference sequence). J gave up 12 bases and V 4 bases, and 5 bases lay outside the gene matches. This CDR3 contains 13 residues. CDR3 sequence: CASSSGQGASQFF. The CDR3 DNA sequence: TGTGCCAGCAGCTCTGGACAGGGGGCATCGCAGTTCTTC.

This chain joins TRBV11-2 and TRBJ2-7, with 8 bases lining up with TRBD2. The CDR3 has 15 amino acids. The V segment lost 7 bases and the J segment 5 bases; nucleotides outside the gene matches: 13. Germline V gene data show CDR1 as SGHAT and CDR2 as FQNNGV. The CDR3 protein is CASTPFVTSVHEQYF. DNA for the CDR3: TGTGCCAGCACCCCGTTTGTGACTAGCGTCCACGAGCAGTACTTC.

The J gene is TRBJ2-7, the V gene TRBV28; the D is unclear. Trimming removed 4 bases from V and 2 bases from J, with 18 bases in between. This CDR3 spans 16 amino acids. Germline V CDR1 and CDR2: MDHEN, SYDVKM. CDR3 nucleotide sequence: TGTGCCAGCAGTTACATAGGTTCTTCCACAGCCTACGAGCAGTACTTC. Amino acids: CASSYIGSSTAYEQYF.

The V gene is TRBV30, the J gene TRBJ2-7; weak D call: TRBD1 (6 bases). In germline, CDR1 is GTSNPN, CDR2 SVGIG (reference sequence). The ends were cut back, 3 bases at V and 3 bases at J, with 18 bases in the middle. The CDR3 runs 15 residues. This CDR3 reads CAWRPLGGLSYEQYF. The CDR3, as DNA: TGTGCCTGGAGACCCCTAGGGGGTTTAAGCTACGAGCAGTACTTC. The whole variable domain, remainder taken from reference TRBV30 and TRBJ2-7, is SQTIHQWPATLVQPVGSPLSLECTVEGTSNPNLYWYRQAAGRGLQLLFYSVGIGQISSEVPQNLSASRPQDRQFILSSKKLLLSDSGFYLCAWRPLGGLSYEQYFGPGTRLTVT.

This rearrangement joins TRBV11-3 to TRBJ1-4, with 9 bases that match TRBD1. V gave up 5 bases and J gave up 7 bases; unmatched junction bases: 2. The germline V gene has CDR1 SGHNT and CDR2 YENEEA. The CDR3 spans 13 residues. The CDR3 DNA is TGTGCCAGCAGCATGACAGGGGGTGAAAAACTGTTTTTT. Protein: CASSMTGGEKLFF.

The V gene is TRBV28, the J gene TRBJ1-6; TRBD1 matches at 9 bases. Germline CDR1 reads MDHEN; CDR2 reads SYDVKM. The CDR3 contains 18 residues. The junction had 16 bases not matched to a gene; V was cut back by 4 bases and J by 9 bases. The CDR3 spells CASSYTTGGWGRGSPLHF. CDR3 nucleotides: TGTGCCAGCAGTTATACAACAGGGGGCTGGGGAAGAGGTTCACCCCTCCACTTT.

The CDR3 bases are TGTGCCAGCAGCCAAGATGCCACGGGGGAGCAGTACTTC. This gives the protein CASSQDATGEQYF. The rearrangement joins TRBV3-1 (or the pseudogene TRBV3-2) to TRBJ2-7, with D possibly TRBD2 on 5 matching bases. CDR1 LGHDT and CDR2 YNNKEL come from the germline V gene (reference sequence). This CDR3 has 13 residues. V was shortened by 0 bases and J by 7 bases, with 10 bases between the two germline ends.

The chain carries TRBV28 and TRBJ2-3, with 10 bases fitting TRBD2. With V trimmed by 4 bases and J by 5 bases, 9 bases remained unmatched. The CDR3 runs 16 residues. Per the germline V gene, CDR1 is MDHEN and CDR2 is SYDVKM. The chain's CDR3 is CASSSGAGGPEDTQYF. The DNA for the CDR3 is TGTGCCAGCAGTTCCGGAGCGGGGGGGCCGGAAGATACGCAGTATTTT.

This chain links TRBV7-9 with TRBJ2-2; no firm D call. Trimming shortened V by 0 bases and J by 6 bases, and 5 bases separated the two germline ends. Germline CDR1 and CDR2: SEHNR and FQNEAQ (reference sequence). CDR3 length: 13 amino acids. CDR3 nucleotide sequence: TGTGCCAGCAGCTTAGCAGGGTCCGGGGAGCTGTTTTTT. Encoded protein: CASSLAGSGELFF.

In DNA, the CDR3 is TGTGCCAGCAGCGGTGGCAGGGGTTACACCATATATTTT. As protein: CASSGGRGYTIYF. The genes are TRBV9 and TRBJ1-3; perhaps TRBD1 as D (6 bases). The CDR3 contains 13 residues. V lost 3 bases and J 8 bases, leaving 12 bases between the germline ends. Germline lookup yields CDR1 SGDLS and CDR2 YYNGEE.

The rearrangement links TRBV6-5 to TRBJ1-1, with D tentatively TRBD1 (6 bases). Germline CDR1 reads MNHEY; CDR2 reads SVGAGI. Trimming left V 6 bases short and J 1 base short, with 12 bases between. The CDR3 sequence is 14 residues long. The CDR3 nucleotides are TGTGCCAGCAGAGGGGGGCTGAAGAACACTGAAGCTTTCTTT. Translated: CASRGGLKNTEAFF.

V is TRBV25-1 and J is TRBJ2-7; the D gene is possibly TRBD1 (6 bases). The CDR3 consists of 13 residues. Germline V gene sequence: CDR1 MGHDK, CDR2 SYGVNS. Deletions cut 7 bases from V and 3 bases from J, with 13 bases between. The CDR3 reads CASTTGQGYEQYF. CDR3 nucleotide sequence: TGTGCCAGCACCACGGGACAAGGCTACGAGCAGTACTTC.

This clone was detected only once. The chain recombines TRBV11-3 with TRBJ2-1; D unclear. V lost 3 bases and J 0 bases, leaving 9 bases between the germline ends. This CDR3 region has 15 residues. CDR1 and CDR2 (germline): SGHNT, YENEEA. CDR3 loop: CASSFSPSSYNEQFF. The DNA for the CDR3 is TGTGCCAGCAGCTTTTCTCCTAGCTCCTACAATGAGCAGTTCTTC.

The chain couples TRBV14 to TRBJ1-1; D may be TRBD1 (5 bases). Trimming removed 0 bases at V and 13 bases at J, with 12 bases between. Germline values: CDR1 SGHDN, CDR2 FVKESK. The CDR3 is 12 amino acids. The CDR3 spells CASSQDGGGGFF. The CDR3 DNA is TGTGCCAGCAGCCAAGACGGGGGAGGTGGTTTCTTT.

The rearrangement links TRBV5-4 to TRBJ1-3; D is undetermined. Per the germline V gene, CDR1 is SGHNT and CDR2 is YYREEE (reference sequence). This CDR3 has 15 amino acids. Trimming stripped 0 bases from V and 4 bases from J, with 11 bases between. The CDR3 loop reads CASSLEGGHGNTIYF. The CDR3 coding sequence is TGTGCCAGCAGCTTGGAAGGAGGGCACGGAAACACCATATATTTT.

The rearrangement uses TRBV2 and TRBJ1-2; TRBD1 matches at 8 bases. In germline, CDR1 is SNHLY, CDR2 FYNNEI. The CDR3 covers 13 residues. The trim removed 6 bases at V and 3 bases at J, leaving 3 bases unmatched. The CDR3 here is CASSQGADYGYTF. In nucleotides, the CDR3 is TGTGCCAGCAGCCAGGGGGCGGACTATGGCTACACCTTC.

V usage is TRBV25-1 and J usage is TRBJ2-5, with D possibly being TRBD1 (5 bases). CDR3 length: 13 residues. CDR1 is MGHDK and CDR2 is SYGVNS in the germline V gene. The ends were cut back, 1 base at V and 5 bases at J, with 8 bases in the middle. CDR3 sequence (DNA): TGTGCCAGCAGTGAATGGGGCTCGGAGACCCAGTACTTC. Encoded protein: CASSEWGSETQYF.

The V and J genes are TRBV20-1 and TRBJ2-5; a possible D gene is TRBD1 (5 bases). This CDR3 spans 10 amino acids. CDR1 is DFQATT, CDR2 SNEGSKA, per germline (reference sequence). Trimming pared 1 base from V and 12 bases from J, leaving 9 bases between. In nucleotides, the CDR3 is TGCAGTGCTAGAGGGGGCTCCGAGTACTTC. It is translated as CSARGGSEYF.

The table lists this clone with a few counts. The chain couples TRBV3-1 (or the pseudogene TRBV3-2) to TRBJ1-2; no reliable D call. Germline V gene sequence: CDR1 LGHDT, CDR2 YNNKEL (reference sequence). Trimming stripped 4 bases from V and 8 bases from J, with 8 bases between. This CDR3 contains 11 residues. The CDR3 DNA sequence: TGTGCCAGCAGCCTCTCGGGGGGCTACACCTTC. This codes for CASSLSGGYTF.

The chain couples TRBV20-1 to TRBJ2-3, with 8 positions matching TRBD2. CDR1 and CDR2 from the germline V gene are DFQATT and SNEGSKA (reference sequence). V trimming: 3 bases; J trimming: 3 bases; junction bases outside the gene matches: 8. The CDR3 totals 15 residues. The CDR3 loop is CSASLGGGKTDTQYF. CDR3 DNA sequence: TGCAGTGCTAGTTTGGGCGGGGGGAAGACAGATACGCAGTATTTT.